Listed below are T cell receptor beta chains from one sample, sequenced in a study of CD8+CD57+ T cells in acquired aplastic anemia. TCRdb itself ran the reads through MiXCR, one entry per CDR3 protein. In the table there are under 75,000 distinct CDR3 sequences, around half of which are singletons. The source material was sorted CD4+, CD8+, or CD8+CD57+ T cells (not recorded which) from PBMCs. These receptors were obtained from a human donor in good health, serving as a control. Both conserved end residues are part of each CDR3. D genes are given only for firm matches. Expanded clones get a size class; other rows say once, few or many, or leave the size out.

CDR3nt: TGTGCCAGCAGCTTGGGACAGGGGCGGTCGGAAAAACTGTTTTTT; CDR3aa: CASSLGQGRSEKLFF; v_gene: TRBV7-2; j_gene: TRBJ1-4; d_gene: TRBD1; abundance: NA
CDR3nt: TGTGCCAGCAGCCACCCAGGGTTGGGACAGGGGGCTTTCCATGGCTACACCTTC; CDR3aa: CASSHPGLGQGAFHGYTF; v_gene: TRBV4-2; j_gene: TRBJ1-2; d_gene: TRBD1; abundance: many
CDR3nt: TGTGCCACCAGCAGACGGGACATAGAAGCTTTCTTT; CDR3aa: CATSRRDIEAFF; v_gene: TRBV15; j_gene: TRBJ1-1; d_gene: NA; abundance: NA
CDR3nt: TGTGCCAGCAGTCCCCGACAGGGAGGCAATGAGCAGTTCTTC; CDR3aa: CASSPRQGGNEQFF; v_gene: TRBV2; j_gene: TRBJ2-1; d_gene: NA; abundance: NA
CDR3nt: TGTGCCAGCAGCTTAGCAGGGTCTGGAAACACCATATATTTT; CDR3aa: CASSLAGSGNTIYF; v_gene: TRBV19; j_gene: TRBJ1-3; d_gene: NA; abundance: NA
CDR3nt: TGCGCCAGCAGCCCTCAAGGACCGTGGGACACTGAAGCTTTCTTT; CDR3aa: CASSPQGPWDTEAFF; v_gene: TRBV5-1; j_gene: TRBJ1-1; d_gene: NA; abundance: many
CDR3nt: TGTGCCAGTGGGGGACAGGGTGGCTACAATGAGCAGTTCTTC; CDR3aa: CASGGQGGYNEQFF; v_gene: TRBV19; j_gene: TRBJ2-1; d_gene: TRBD1; abundance: many
CDR3nt: TGTGCCTGGGGGACAGCACTCTCTGGAAACACCATATATTTT; CDR3aa: CAWGTALSGNTIYF; v_gene: TRBV30; j_gene: TRBJ1-3; d_gene: TRBD1; abundance: many
CDR3nt: TGTGCCATCAGGGGGGTTTTGACAGGATCGAACACTGAAGCTTTCTTT; CDR3aa: CAIRGVLTGSNTEAFF; v_gene: TRBV10-3; j_gene: TRBJ1-1; d_gene: NA; abundance: medium-sized
CDR3nt: TGTGCCAGCAGCCTTGACAGTTACTATGGCTACACCTTC; CDR3aa: CASSLDSYYGYTF; v_gene: TRBV12-3/TRBV12-4; j_gene: TRBJ1-2; d_gene: NA; abundance: many
CDR3nt: TGTGCCACCAGCAGCTCGGGACAGGCTGACTATGGCTACACCTTC; CDR3aa: CATSSSGQADYGYTF; v_gene: TRBV15; j_gene: TRBJ1-2; d_gene: TRBD1; abundance: NA
CDR3nt: TGCAGCGTCAGACAGGGGTTCGGAGAGACCCAGTACTTC; CDR3aa: CSVRQGFGETQYF; v_gene: TRBV29-1; j_gene: TRBJ2-5; d_gene: TRBD1; abundance: NA